A selection of T cell receptor beta chains follows, all from one sample in a study of blood T cell repertoires in COVID-19. TCRdb's table, derived via immunoSEQ multiplex PCR, lists solely in-frame clones and lacks some. The repertoire includes some 100,000 clones, roughly nine tenths of them detected once, and approximately 7.7% sits in the top ten. Sequencing input: peripheral blood. These TCRs come from a human donor in a cohort sampled during active COVID-19. Each CDR3 is given without its conserved first and last residue. The order of the fields is J gene, V gene, CDR3 length, CDR3 protein.

j_gene: TRBJ2-6
v_gene: TRBV15
len: 17
CDR3aa: ATSRDGGTASSGANVLT

j_gene: TRBJ1-3
v_gene: TRBV12-5
len: 12
CDR3aa: ASGRQGAGYTIY

j_gene: TRBJ1-2
v_gene: TRBV18
len: 13
CDR3aa: ASSSMTGLNYGYT

j_gene: TRBJ1-1
v_gene: TRBV19
len: 11
CDR3aa: ASRDRAGTEAF

j_gene: TRBJ2-7
v_gene: TRBV14
len: 13
CDR3aa: ASSQLLAGGDEQY

j_gene: TRBJ2-3
v_gene: TRBV6-1
len: 10
CDR3aa: ASSEALVTQY

j_gene: TRBJ1-6
v_gene: TRBV7-9
len: 12
CDR3aa: ASSSGQINSPLH

j_gene: TRBJ1-2
v_gene: TRBV5-1
len: 12
CDR3aa: ASSPEGRNYGYT

j_gene: TRBJ1-1
v_gene: TRBV10-3
len: 13
CDR3aa: AISSGGLANTEAF

j_gene: TRBJ1-1
v_gene: TRBV27
len: 13
CDR3aa: ASTQGPGGYTEAF

j_gene: TRBJ1-5
v_gene: TRBV2
len: 12
CDR3aa: ASREQGAGQPQH

j_gene: TRBJ1-1
v_gene: TRBV18
len: 17
CDR3aa: ASSPSPGTGKGMYTEAF

j_gene: TRBJ1-2
v_gene: TRBV7-9
len: 12
CDR3aa: ASSSQNRVYGYT

j_gene: TRBJ2-7
v_gene: TRBV12-5
len: 15
CDR3aa: ASGLALPGQGAYEQY

j_gene: TRBJ2-2
v_gene: TRBV28
len: 12
CDR3aa: ASGTGQNTGELF

j_gene: TRBJ2-7
v_gene: TRBV30
len: 11
CDR3aa: AWSPQTGYEQY

j_gene: TRBJ1-6
v_gene: TRBV18
len: 14
CDR3aa: ASSHSDSSYNSPLH

j_gene: TRBJ1-1
v_gene: TRBV12-5
len: 11
CDR3aa: ASGAGGDGEAF

j_gene: TRBJ1-2
v_gene: TRBV7-8
len: 15
CDR3aa: ASSLVAPGGRGYGYT

j_gene: TRBJ2-1
v_gene: TRBV6-5
len: 10
CDR3aa: ASRRLVNEQF

j_gene: TRBJ1-3
v_gene: TRBV6-5
len: 13
CDR3aa: ASRPGHFSGNTIY

j_gene: TRBJ2-7
v_gene: TRBV4-1
len: 13
CDR3aa: ASSQGGDRPYEQY

j_gene: TRBJ1-4
v_gene: TRBV4-1
len: 13
CDR3aa: ASSQDQGSWEKLF

j_gene: TRBJ2-1
v_gene: TRBV5-4
len: 13
CDR3aa: ASSLGLGTYNEQF

j_gene: TRBJ1-4
v_gene: TRBV5-1
len: 12
CDR3aa: ASSVGTGVEKLF

j_gene: TRBJ1-2
v_gene: TRBV7-2
len: 12
CDR3aa: ASSLLRQNYGYT

j_gene: TRBJ1-6
v_gene: TRBV18
len: 14
CDR3aa: ASSPTGQGAKGPLH

j_gene: TRBJ2-1
v_gene: TRBV28
len: 14
CDR3aa: ASAPRRGRPRNEQF

j_gene: TRBJ2-1
v_gene: TRBV7-3
len: 11
CDR3aa: ASSLTGGNEQF

j_gene: TRBJ2-5
v_gene: TRBV5-1
len: 11
CDR3aa: ASSFGKRETQY

j_gene: TRBJ2-7
v_gene: TRBV7-2
len: 13
CDR3aa: ASSWTSGSQSEQY

j_gene: TRBJ2-6
v_gene: TRBV5-1
len: 12
CDR3aa: ASSPRSGANVLT

j_gene: TRBJ2-3
v_gene: TRBV5-1
len: 13
CDR3aa: ASSLDRPSTDTQY

j_gene: TRBJ2-7
v_gene: TRBV29-1
len: 11
CDR3aa: SVGEGLTGEQY

j_gene: TRBJ2-1
v_gene: TRBV15
len: 16
CDR3aa: ATSRDPQGAGAHNEQF

j_gene: TRBJ2-3
v_gene: TRBV24-1
len: 13
CDR3aa: ATSDPSQGADTQY

j_gene: TRBJ1-5
v_gene: TRBV15
len: 12
CDR3aa: ATSIGQGDQPQH

j_gene: TRBJ2-3
v_gene: TRBV3-1/TRBV3-2
len: 13
CDR3aa: ASSQEQGPADTQY

j_gene: TRBJ1-6
v_gene: TRBV27
len: 12
CDR3aa: ASSGRDIRSPLH

j_gene: TRBJ1-1
v_gene: TRBV2
len: 10
CDR3aa: ASRIQQLEAF

j_gene: TRBJ1-1
v_gene: TRBV9
len: 12
CDR3aa: ASSVGPVNTEAF

j_gene: TRBJ2-3
v_gene: TRBV5-4
len: 12
CDR3aa: ASSLVAGEDTQY

j_gene: TRBJ1-4
v_gene: TRBV6-5
len: 12
CDR3aa: ASRTTGVREKLF

j_gene: TRBJ2-7
v_gene: TRBV30
len: 10
CDR3aa: AWGVLSYEQY

j_gene: TRBJ2-1
v_gene: TRBV11-3
len: 14
CDR3aa: ASSSLGLASYNEQF

j_gene: TRBJ1-3
v_gene: TRBV19
len: 11
CDR3aa: ASRMSSGNTIY

j_gene: TRBJ1-5
v_gene: TRBV7-2
len: 13
CDR3aa: ASSLSSGDAQPQH

j_gene: TRBJ2-5
v_gene: TRBV19
len: 13
CDR3aa: ASSLTSTGEGTQY

j_gene: TRBJ2-3
v_gene: TRBV7-6
len: 11
CDR3aa: ASSGGVLDTQY

j_gene: TRBJ2-1
v_gene: TRBV12-3/TRBV12-4
len: 10
CDR3aa: ASSPRGMGQF